This is a list of T cell receptor beta chains from one sample in a study of control samples from healthy donors and cancer patients. TCRdb keeps only in-frame clones here, not all; method: immunoSEQ multiplex PCR. The sample has about 44,000 clones; approximately 89% are singletons. The specimen sequenced was PBMCs. All receptors come from a woman aged 60-75 years with lung cancer. The CDR3 runs from the conserved cysteine through the conserved F or W. A D gene is named only where the DNA matches it firmly. For some rows the clone size is stated as once, few or many, or as a class when expanded; others skip it.

D gene	J gene	V gene	clone size	CDR3 DNA	CDR3 protein
-	TRBJ2-4	TRBV28	-	TGTGCCAGCAGGAAGAGACTAGCCAAAAACATTCAGTACTTC	CASRKRLAKNIQYF
-	TRBJ1-3	TRBV19	-	TGTGCCAGTAGCTTGATCCGGGACGGTGGAAACACCATATATTTT	CASSLIRDGGNTIYF
-	TRBJ2-1	TRBV7-6	-	TGTGCCAGCAGCTTAAACGGGAATGAGCAGTTCTTC	CASSLNGNEQFF
TRBD1	TRBJ1-2	TRBV29-1	-	TGCAGCGTTACCCAGGGGGCCCATGGCTACACCTTC	CSVTQGAHGYTF
-	TRBJ1-1	TRBV30	-	TGTGCCTGGAGTGTTCTTGACGGGGGAAGGGCGGCTTTCTTT	CAWSVLDGGRAAFF
-	TRBJ2-1	TRBV27	-	TGTGCCAGCAGCCCCCGTGAGGGAGATCGGGAGCAGTTCTTC	CASSPREGDREQFF
-	TRBJ2-4	TRBV14	-	TGTGCCAGCAGCCCCCGACTAGCCAAAAACATTCAGTACTTC	CASSPRLAKNIQYF
-	TRBJ2-3	TRBV30	few	TGTGCCTGGAGTGTATGGGGGATTTCAGATACGCAGTATTTT	CAWSVWGISDTQYF
-	TRBJ1-1	TRBV6-5	-	TGTGCCACCCGCATAGAGGGGGACACTGAAGCTTTCTTT	CATRIEGDTEAFF
TRBD2	TRBJ2-1	TRBV3-1/TRBV3-2	-	TGTGCCAGCAGCCATCCCAGCGGGGAACGCAATGAGCAGTTCTTC	CASSHPSGERNEQFF
TRBD1	TRBJ1-1	TRBV6-5	-	TGTGCCAGCAGTTACGAGCCCCCGACAGGGGAAGCTTTCTTT	CASSYEPPTGEAFF
TRBD1	TRBJ1-5	TRBV19	-	TGTGCCAGTACCCTGGACAGGGGGATCTTCGTGGCCCAGCATTTT	CASTLDRGIFVAQHF
TRBD2	TRBJ2-2	TRBV30	-	TGTGCCTGGAGTGTACCACTAGCGGGTTTTACCGGGGAGCTGTTTTTT	CAWSVPLAGFTGELFF
TRBD1	TRBJ1-4	TRBV28	-	TGTGCCAGCAGGCGACAGGGGGCATTTGAAAAACTGTTTTTT	CASRRQGAFEKLFF
-	TRBJ2-3	TRBV4-1	-	TGCGCCAGCAGCCAAGATAGCAGCGGAGCGAGCACAGATACGCAGTATTTT	CASSQDSSGASTDTQYF
-	TRBJ2-7	TRBV11-1	-	TGTGCCAGCAGCCCAGGGGGGTCGTACTACGAGCAGTACTTC	CASSPGGSYYEQYF
TRBD1	TRBJ1-1	TRBV7-9	-	TGTGCCAGCAGCTCCGACAGGGCACCTTTCTTT	CASSSDRAPFF
-	TRBJ1-2	TRBV29-1	-	TGCAGCGTTGAAGAGACAGTACGGTATGGCTACACCTTC	CSVEETVRYGYTF
-	TRBJ2-2	TRBV28	once	TGTGCCAGCAGTTTCGGCGGACCTGTCACCGGGGAGCTGTTTTTT	CASSFGGPVTGELFF
-	TRBJ2-3	TRBV6-6	-	TGTGCCAGCAGTTACCACGCGGAGGGTGGTGCAGATACGCAGTATTTT	CASSYHAEGGADTQYF
-	TRBJ1-5	TRBV5-5	-	TGTGCCAGCGGCGGGGGGCAGAGCAATCAGCCCCAGCATTTT	CASGGGQSNQPQHF
TRBD1	TRBJ2-5	TRBV28	-	TGTGCCAGCAGTGCAGCCGGGACAGGCGAGACCCAGTACTTC	CASSAAGTGETQYF
-	TRBJ2-1	TRBV5-1	once	TGCGCCAGCAGCTTGGGCGCGGCTAGCACCCGGGGTGAGCAGTTCTTC	CASSLGAASTRGEQFF
TRBD2	TRBJ2-1	TRBV3-1/TRBV3-2	-	TGTGCCAGCATGGGGACTAGCAGCAACAATGAGCAGTTCTTC	CASMGTSSNNEQFF
TRBD1	TRBJ2-1	TRBV5-6	once	TGTGCCAGCAGCTTGTTCACAGGGGGCATGATCAATGAGCAGTTCTTC	CASSLFTGGMINEQFF
-	TRBJ2-2	TRBV4-2	-	TGTGCCAGCAGCCAAGTGGATAAGAACACCGGGGAGCTGTTTTTT	CASSQVDKNTGELFF
TRBD1	TRBJ1-1	TRBV9	few	TGTGCCAGCACCGAGACAGGGATGAACACTGAAGCTTTCTTT	CASTETGMNTEAFF
TRBD2	TRBJ2-3	TRBV6-5	-	TGTGCCAGCAGTAGACTAGCGGGAGTCACAGATACGCAGTATTTT	CASSRLAGVTDTQYF
-	TRBJ1-1	TRBV4-1	-	TGCGCCAGCAGCCAAGAACCTGGGGGGGGGATTGAAGCTTTCTTT	CASSQEPGGGIEAFF
TRBD2	TRBJ2-3	TRBV3-1/TRBV3-2	-	TGTGCCAGCAGCCAAAGGACTAGCGGGACGGGTGCAGATACGCAGTATTTT	CASSQRTSGTGADTQYF
-	TRBJ2-7	TRBV12-3/TRBV12-4	-	TGTGCCAGCACCTCCTCCTACGAGCAGTACTTC	CASTSSYEQYF
TRBD2	TRBJ2-1	TRBV9	-	TGTGCCAGCAGCGGAAGACTAGCGCATTTCCAGGGTGAGCAGTTCTTC	CASSGRLAHFQGEQFF
TRBD2	TRBJ2-7	TRBV10-2	-	TGCGCCAGCAGACTCCTCGCTAGCGGCACCTACGAGCAGTACTTC	CASRLLASGTYEQYF
-	TRBJ1-2	TRBV11-1	-	TGTGCCAGCAGCTTTAATATTATGGATGGCTACACCTTC	CASSFNIMDGYTF
-	TRBJ1-3	TRBV5-1	-	TGCGCCAGCAGCTTGGGAGAAAGGAGCTCTGGAAACACCGTATATTTT	CASSLGERSSGNTVYF
-	TRBJ1-1	TRBV18	-	TGTGCCAGCTCACTCGATCAATCGGTTTCGGAAGCTTTCTTT	CASSLDQSVSEAFF
-	TRBJ1-2	TRBV7-2	-	TGTGCCAGCAGCCCCGGGGGGGCAGCCCCTGGCTACACCTTC	CASSPGGAAPGYTF
-	TRBJ2-1	TRBV2	-	TGTGCCAGCAGCGCCGTCCAACTCCTACAATACAATGAGCAGTTCTTC	CASSAVQLLQYNEQFF
-	TRBJ2-1	TRBV25-1	-	TGTGCCAGCAGTCACACTACCGGATCTGGACTTTTGAACAATGAGCAGTTCTTC	CASSHTTGSGLLNNEQFF
-	TRBJ1-5	TRBV28	-	TGTGCCAGCAGTTTGGTGAGGTTTGGCAATCAGCCCCAGCATTTT	CASSLVRFGNQPQHF
-	TRBJ1-1	TRBV30	-	TGTGCCTCCCTATCCGATTGGGACACTGAAGCTTTCTTT	CASLSDWDTEAFF
-	TRBJ2-5	TRBV2	-	TGTGCCAGCGGTAATTGGGGGCTCCAAGAGACCCAGTACTTC	CASGNWGLQETQYF
-	TRBJ1-3	TRBV5-1	-	TGCGCCAGCAGCCCGGCGGGGGTCCGAGACACCATATATTTT	CASSPAGVRDTIYF
-	TRBJ1-1	TRBV28	-	TGTGCCAGCAGTTTTCAGGGTGACCCTGAAGCTTTCTTT	CASSFQGDPEAFF
-	TRBJ2-3	TRBV9	-	TGTGCCAGCAGCGTAGCCACAGGCACAGATACGCAGTATTTT	CASSVATGTDTQYF
TRBD2	TRBJ2-2	TRBV19	-	TGTGCCAGTGGCCGGGGGGGCCTTACCGGGGAGCTGTTTTTT	CASGRGGLTGELFF
TRBD2	TRBJ2-1	TRBV5-4	-	TGTGCCAGCAGCCCGTCGACTAGCGGGAGTTACAATGAGCAGTTCTTC	CASSPSTSGSYNEQFF
-	TRBJ2-7	TRBV14	-	TGTGCCAGCAGCCTGACCAGAGAGCCCTACGAGCAGTACTTC	CASSLTREPYEQYF
-	TRBJ2-5	TRBV2	once	TGTGCCAGCTTGCGCCCCAACCAAGAGACCCAGTACTTC	CASLRPNQETQYF